This entry describes one T cell receptor beta chain. Its antigen remains unknown. These data are taken from a study of shared clonotypes between healthy human individuals. Study-wide results and limits: Rarefaction gave evidence that sorted-subset sequencing remained incomplete despite large depth.

Only in-frame clones appear in the TCRdb table, and some are missing; sequencing was by immunoSEQ multiplex PCR. The sample holds around 980,000 clones, approximately 80% seen once. The germline CDR1 and CDR2 sequences are MGHRA and YSYEKL. The CDR3 totals 15 residues. The V gene lost 2 bases and the J gene lost 7 bases, with 15 bases spanning the gap. This receptor was taken from a man aged 18 to 29 in good health. Some clones in this sample may be carry-over from other donors' samples. The specimen was memory CD4+ T cells from PBMCs. The sample's subset: CD45RA-negative fraction. The rearrangement joins TRBV4-1 to TRBJ1-5, with TRBD1 as a possible D gene (6 bases). CDR3 residues: CASSQKGGVWQPQHF. Here the CDR3 DNA reads TGCGCCAGCAGCCAAAAAGGGGGGGTTTGGCAGCCCCAGCATTTT.